One and the same sample provided the 13 T cell receptor beta chains below, sequenced in a study of technical replicates of blood from a handful of donors. Method: immunoSEQ multiplex PCR; TCRdb's copy keeps in-frame clones and lacks some. The data hold 65,000 to 90,000 clones, with 93% observed a single time. Sequencing was done on a sample of T cells isolated from PBMCs. The receptors originated from a human donor in good health.

This clone has a single count. The chain joins TRBV10-3 to TRBJ2-1, with D tentatively TRBD2 (5 bases). The CDR3 has 13 residues. Germline V lookup: CDR1 ENHRY, CDR2 SYGVKD. Trimming cost V 3 bases and J 7 bases, with 10 bases left between them. The CDR3 loop is CAISEPGLNEQFF. The CDR3 DNA reads as TGTGCCATCAGTGAACCGGGGTTAAATGAGCAGTTCTTC.

The chain combines TRBV28 with TRBJ1-1; the D gene is possibly TRBD1 (6 bases). Germline V gives CDR1 MDHEN, CDR2 SYDVKM. CDR3 length equals 19 residues. V gave up 5 bases and J gave up 4 bases, with 29 bases separating them. CDR3 bases: TGTGCCAGCAGTCTCCCCGTTCCAGGGGATTGGCGCGACGGCACTGAAGCTTTCTTT. This codes for CASSLPVPGDWRDGTEAFF.

This chain joins TRBV7-9 and TRBJ2-6, with 9 bases lining up with TRBD1. Germline V CDR1 and CDR2: SEHNR, FQNEAQ (reference sequence). V shed 4 bases, J shed 0 bases, and the junction held 4 bases outside the gene matches. The CDR3 sequence is 17 residues long. In nucleotides, the CDR3 is TGTGCCAGCAGCTCGGGACAGGGAATCTCTGGGGCCAACGTCCTGACTTTC. Protein product: CASSSGQGISGANVLTF.

V is TRBV6-1 and J is TRBJ2-7, with D possibly matching TRBD1 (6 bases). Trimming took off 6 bases at V and 5 bases at J, with 11 bases between the two ends. CDR3 size: 12 residues. Germline assignment: CDR1 MNHNS and CDR2 SASEGT. CDR3 coding DNA: TGTGCCAGCAGCCCAACAGGGAACGAGCAGTACTTC. It codes for CASSPTGNEQYF.

This sequence joins TRBV25-1 and TRBJ2-7, with 12 positions matching TRBD2. This CDR3 contains 15 residues. The germline gives CDR1 MGHDK, CDR2 SYGVNS. Trimming took 4 bases from V and 2 from J; bases not matched to a gene: 3. DNA for the CDR3: TGTGCCAGCAGTGCCGGACTAGCGGGACCCTACGAGCAGTACTTC. This gives the protein CASSAGLAGPYEQYF.

This clone was picked up one time. This chain uses TRBV14 with TRBJ1-6, with D perhaps matching TRBD1 (5 bases). The CDR3 is made up of 16 amino acids. V was trimmed by 4 bases and J by 9 bases, leaving 19 bases between them. CDR1 and CDR2 from the germline V gene are SGHDN and FVKESK. The CDR3 DNA reads TGTGCCAGCAGCCCCGGGAGGAGGGTTCAGGGTTCACCCCTCCACTTT. It translates to CASSPGRRVQGSPLHF.

The rearrangement links TRBV27 to TRBJ1-1; TRBD1 aligns across 11 bases. Germline CDR1 reads MNHEY; CDR2 reads SMNVEV (reference sequence). The CDR3 is 18 amino acids. V was clipped by 2 bases and J by 4 bases; unmatched bases: 12. The CDR3 spells CASSLTYLPGQGVTEAFF. CDR3 bases: TGTGCCAGCAGTTTAACTTATTTACCGGGACAGGGGGTCACTGAAGCTTTCTTT.

As regards this clone: Other nucleotide sequences in the sample specify the same CDR3. This chain uses TRBV9 with TRBJ2-7; 7 bases align to TRBD2. Per germline, CDR1 SGDLS and CDR2 YYNGEE. Trimming at V came to 0 bases and at J to 0 bases, leaving 3 bases not matched to a gene. The CDR3 totals 15 residues. The DNA of the CDR3 is TGTGCCAGCAGCGTAGGGCTAGCGGACTCCTACGAGCAGTACTTC. Amino acids: CASSVGLADSYEQYF.

The V gene is TRBV28, the J gene TRBJ1-1, with no clear D. Trimming removed 6 bases from V and 0 bases from J, with 5 bases in between. This CDR3 spans 12 amino acids. The germline gives CDR1 MDHEN, CDR2 SYDVKM. The CDR3: CASSFMNTEAFF. For the CDR3, the DNA is TGTGCCAGCAGCTTTATGAACACTGAAGCTTTCTTT.

V gene TRBV5-6 combines with J gene TRBJ1-2; D not resolved. Looked up from germline, CDR1 is SGHDT and CDR2 is YYEEEE. This CDR3 has 14 residues. V gave up 1 base and J gave up 7 bases, with 14 bases separating them. CDR3 sequence: CASSLPLISGGYTF. The CDR3 DNA reads TGTGCCAGCAGCTTGCCCCTAATTTCGGGTGGCTACACCTTC. The full variable domain, its missing parts supplied by reference TRBV5-6 and TRBJ1-2, is DAGVTQSPTHLIKTRGQQVTLRCSPKSGHDTVSWYQQALGQGPQFIFQYYEEEERQRGNFPDRFSGHQFPNYSSELNVNALLLGDSALYLCASSLPLISGGYTFGSGTRLTVV.

This clone has more than one count but fewer than ten. The genes are TRBV4-2 and TRBJ1-4, with 7 nucleotides matching TRBD1. Germline trimming cut 0 bases from V and 0 bases from J; bases unmatched to any gene: 1. Germline V lookup: CDR1 LGHNA, CDR2 YNFKEQ. The CDR3 runs to 16 residues. The CDR3 bases are TGTGCCAGCAGCCAAGAACAGGGGCCAACTAATGAAAAACTGTTTTTT. It codes for CASSQEQGPTNEKLFF.

V and J are TRBV19 and TRBJ1-2; no firm D call. V was pared by 4 bases and J by 0 bases, with 12 bases between. This CDR3 region has 15 residues. The germline V gene has CDR1 LNHDA and CDR2 SQIVND (reference sequence). The CDR3 sequence is CASSRRAEANYGYTF. CDR3 bases: TGTGCCAGTAGTAGAAGGGCGGAGGCTAACTATGGCTACACCTTC.

The V and J genes are TRBV5-1 and TRBJ2-1; D is undetermined. The germline gives CDR1 SGHRS, CDR2 YFSETQ. The CDR3 is 16 amino acids. Trimming left V 0 bases short and J 0 bases short, with 10 bases between. CDR3 in amino acids: CASSLDGRSSYNEQFF. In DNA, the CDR3 is TGCGCCAGCAGCTTGGATGGCCGGAGCTCCTACAATGAGCAGTTCTTC.